This TCR beta chain was obtained from a study of post-analysis software for immune sequencing data. General observations from the study: Several TRBV segments, TRBV5-6, TRBV5-1 and TRBV20-1 among them, were found more frequent in patients than controls. Strong co-clustering by F measure was seen for same-batch samples. Multiple sclerosis patients showed significantly lower normalized Chao1 diversity than controls did.

V was trimmed by 5 bases and J by 5 bases, leaving 18 bases between them. This CDR3 is built from 15 residues. This clonotype is a singleton in its sample. Its antigen remains unknown. cDNA libraries for TCR beta contained unique molecular identifiers. With about 0.95 to 10 million T cells as the source, a few hundred thousand cDNA molecules resulted. TCRdb used MiXCR to reprocess the PCR reads, holding one entry per CDR3 protein. The table includes about 560,000 distinct CDR3 sequences, around 40% detected once. The chain carries TRBV12-3 or TRBV12-4 and TRBJ2-5, with D uncertain. This sequence was found in a girl aged 10 to 17 with multiple sclerosis. Sample: blood. Here the CDR3 DNA reads TGTGCCAGCAGTCGTACAACCCCTACCTGGGAGACCCAGTACTTC. Translated: CASSRTTPTWETQYF.